This TCR beta chain was profiled in a study of T cell responses to AZD1222 COVID-19 vaccine. Study-wide findings and caveats: Donors in the cohort were predominantly white British and more often female, and clonal diversity was possibly underestimated. No day 14 peak samples; only post-peak repertoires were characterized. Spike-wide coverage was observed for vaccine-associated CD4 TCRs, with dominant responses at 160-218 and 743-854.

The assay was immunoSEQ multiplex PCR, and TCRdb's table has in-frame clones only and misses some. The sample contains tens of thousands of clones, around 90% of which appear only once. Germline lookup yields CDR1 SGHRS and CDR2 YFSETQ. The CDR3 length is 18 residues. Trimming took off 1 base at V and 4 bases at J, with 21 bases between the two ends. For this clone: Its matching antigen is unknown.

Specimen: peripheral blood, collected on day 0 of AZD1222 vaccination. This chain links TRBV5-1 with TRBJ2-1; D remains unclear. This TCR came from an adult in good health. The CDR3 is CASSLPLRTDSQYNEQFF. Here the CDR3 DNA reads TGCGCCAGCAGCTTGCCCCTTCGGACCGACTCCCAATACAATGAGCAGTTCTTC.